A selection of T cell receptor beta chains follows, all from one sample in a study of cytomegalovirus exposure and HLA in healthy donors. Data came from immunoSEQ multiplex PCR; TCRdb stores just in-frame clones and leaves some out. In the table there are about 160,000 clones, around 74% of which are singletons. The sequenced sample consisted of PBMCs. These TCRs come from a female donor in good health and CMV-seronegative. The conserved cysteine and the conserved F or W are not part of the CDR3 here. Size values are once, few and many counts, or a class for expanded clones, and some rows have none.

j_call clone_size v_call cdr3_aa
TRBJ2-7 NA TRBV13 ASSLTDWRTNSYEQY
TRBJ1-5 once TRBV6-1 ASSEWTGGLRQPQH
TRBJ2-1 few TRBV28 ASSYVGKDEQF
TRBJ2-7 NA TRBV29-1 SVARGYEQY
TRBJ1-2 NA TRBV10-2 ASSEGPGQNYGYT
TRBJ1-2 NA TRBV9 ASRTTGVNYGYT
TRBJ2-3 NA TRBV6-1 ASSEQVGSGDTQY
TRBJ2-2 NA TRBV7-9 ASSSPGLNTGELF
TRBJ2-7 NA TRBV6-5 ASSYASEQY
TRBJ2-1 NA TRBV29-1 SVADLAVGPNEQF
TRBJ1-1 NA TRBV6-5 ASSPGAEAF
TRBJ2-1 NA TRBV9 ASSVGLAGNNEQF
TRBJ2-2 once TRBV7-2 ASSFGQGAGELF
TRBJ2-7 NA TRBV4-2 ASSQSGTGHEQY
TRBJ1-2 NA TRBV10-3 AITPGLEYGYT
TRBJ2-7 NA TRBV4-1 ASSQGLGALSSYEQY
TRBJ2-2 NA TRBV4-2 ASSQVYRTHTGELF
NA NA TRBV6-1 ASSPPGTVSYEQY
TRBJ1-4 NA TRBV30 AWRQGPGEKLF
TRBJ2-1 NA TRBV27 ASTLRSDRDNEQF
TRBJ2-1 NA TRBV14 ASSQLKGLGSSYEQF
TRBJ2-2 NA TRBV19 ASSASGMGSTGELF
TRBJ2-3 NA TRBV5-1 ASSPKASGTQDTQY
TRBJ2-2 NA TRBV7-3 ASSSSGTGELF
TRBJ2-7 NA TRBV4-3 ASSQDLPYEQY
TRBJ2-7 NA TRBV7-2 ASSAGGYEQY
TRBJ2-7 NA TRBV4-2 ASSLWGGSSYEQY
NA NA TRBV28 RTGTSSYEQY
TRBJ2-1 once TRBV5-4 ASSLGRERSYNEQF
TRBJ2-3 NA TRBV7-8 ASSLPATSGGREDTQY
TRBJ2-7 NA TRBV5-4 ASSFDRRSYEQY
TRBJ1-2 NA TRBV27 ASSSLATGGYGYT
TRBJ2-1 NA TRBV5-5 ASSLEWTRPFNEQF
TRBJ2-3 NA TRBV4-3 ASSQGGSGRETDTQY
TRBJ2-6 NA TRBV7-9 ASSFTLAASGANVLT
TRBJ2-3 NA TRBV4-3 ASSQDSLGGADTQY
TRBJ2-1 few TRBV7-2 ASSSTRTSRFRYNEQF
TRBJ1-1 NA TRBV7-2 ASSLGSLNTEAF
TRBJ2-5 NA TRBV4-2 ASSYGSQGETQY
TRBJ2-1 NA TRBV28 ASRSPGLYNEQF